This TCR beta chain was profiled in a study of blood T cell repertoires in COVID-19 (dated by TCRdb to the early 2020s). Notes on the research overall: Samples from collaborators originated in the United States, Italy and Spain and spanned both the acute and convalescent phases of COVID-19. The prospective study material was composed of cDNA or gDNA derived from T cells, B-cell-depleted T cells, or PBMCs. The dataset comprised deeply sampled blood TCRbeta repertoires from subjects exposed to, actively infected with, or recovered from COVID-19. The repertoires were released in a freely available public database intended as a resource for research on the immune response to SARS-CoV-2. The samples were drawn from the first 160 participants of the ongoing ImmuneRACE study and from some 1,300 subjects provided by 6 global collaborators. The sample metadata nearly always contained a de-identified subject ID, COVID-19 status, age in years and sex. HLA class I and class II types, where available, came from metadata supplied by the sample provider rather than from assay-based typing. Paper-wide results and their limitations: Clinical and demographic metadata were provided uncurated, with the amount varying by source and participant.

Remarks on this clone: Its antigen specificity is not known. One base away there is no much larger clone; base qualities are not given.

Whole blood was collected in K2EDTA tubes by collaborating institutions according to the institutions' own protocols. For TCRbeta analysis, collaborators shipped samples as frozen whole blood, isolated PBMCs, or DNA extracted from either of those sample types. The immunoSEQ Assay, a bias-controlled multiplex PCR, was used to amplify TCRbeta CDR3 regions from genomic DNA. Per the original workflow: Within the assay, amplification of reference gene primers was used to estimate how many nucleated cells each sample contained. To quantify the absolute abundance of each unique TCRbeta CDR3 rearrangement, sequence reads were collapsed and filtered. For each sample, productive Simpson clonality was calculated as the square root of Simpson's diversity index over productive rearrangements. As stored in TCRdb, this immuneACCESS dataset retains in-frame rearrangements with V and J assigned. A fraction of the clones does not appear; measured against another copy, unresolved V genes explain less than half of the discrepancy, and the remainder lacks a known reason. Clone size and V and J calls were adopted from that table, with D and trimming inferred from the DNA. Counted in this sample were 110,000 or so clones; more than 70% of them appeared once. The ten largest clones take up 7.9% of the sample.

The TCR originated in a human donor in a cohort sampled during active COVID-19. Sequencing was performed on peripheral blood.

The encoded CDR3 is CASSYTNRGTTEAFF. The DNA reads TGTGCCAGCAGTTATACCAACAGGGGAACCACTGAAGCTTTCTTT. This sequence uses TRBV6-5 and TRBJ1-1, with 7 middle bases fitting TRBD1. Ends trimmed: V by 3 bases, J by 4 bases; bases unmatched to a gene: 8. Taken from cysteine to phenylalanine, the CDR3 has 15 residues. Of all the DNA, just the CDR3 is kept, 45 bases in frame from base 1. The germline V gene encodes CDR1 MNHEY and CDR2 SVGAGI.